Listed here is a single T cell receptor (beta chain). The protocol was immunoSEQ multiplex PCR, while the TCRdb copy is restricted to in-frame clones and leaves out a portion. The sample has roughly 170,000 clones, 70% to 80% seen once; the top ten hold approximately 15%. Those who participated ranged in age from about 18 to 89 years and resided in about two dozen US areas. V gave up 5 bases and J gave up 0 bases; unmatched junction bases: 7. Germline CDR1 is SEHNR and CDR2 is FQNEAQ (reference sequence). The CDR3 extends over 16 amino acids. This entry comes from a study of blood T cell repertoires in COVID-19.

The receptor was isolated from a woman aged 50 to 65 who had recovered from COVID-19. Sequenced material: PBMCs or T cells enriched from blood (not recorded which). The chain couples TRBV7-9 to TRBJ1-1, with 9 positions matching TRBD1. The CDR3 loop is CASSNTGGGMNTEAFF. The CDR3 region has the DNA TGTGCCAGCAGCAATACAGGGGGCGGGATGAACACTGAAGCTTTCTTT.